One sample yielded the 8 T cell receptor beta chains listed below, sequenced in a study of naive and memory T cell subsets. Both TRBC1 and TRBC2 were covered by a beta constant-region primer of two equimolar oligonucleotides. MiXCR was run by TCRdb on the UMI-ligation and nested PCR reads, yielding one entry per CDR3 protein. Of over 20,000 distinct CDR3 sequences listed, approximately 9.9% were seen once; the top ten hold 15% to 20%. The sequencing sample was made of central memory CD8+ T cells from blood. These receptors all stem from a human donor in good health.

This clonotype was detected many times. The rearrangement joins TRBV9 to TRBJ1-2; D not certain. This CDR3 is 15 amino acids long. The V end lost 8 bases, the J end lost 5 bases, and 22 bases lay between the germline ends. The V gene's germline CDR1 is SGDLS and CDR2 YYNGEE. CDR3 bases: TGTGCCAGTACCCTAGACGGCTCGGCCCTTTATGGCTACACCTTC. It codes for CASTLDGSALYGYTF. Full variable domain (remainder filled in from reference TRBV9 and TRBJ1-2): DSGVTQTPKHLITATGQRVTLRCSPRSGDLSVYWYQQSLDQGLQFLIQYYNGEERAKGNILERFSAQQFPDLHSELNLSSLELGDSALYFCASTLDGSALYGYTFGSGTRLTVV.

This clonotype was counted only a few times. The chain has TRBV6-5 and TRBJ2-2; D is perhaps TRBD2 (5 bases). Germline V CDR1 and CDR2: MNHEY, SVGAGI. V was clipped by 6 bases and J by 0 bases, with 17 bases between them. The CDR3 has 17 residues. The CDR3 coding sequence is TGTGCCAGCAGCCCGGACTGGCTTGACGCGAACACCGGGGAGCTGTTTTTT. This gives the protein CASSPDWLDANTGELFF.

By its share, this clonotype is medium-sized. This chain uses TRBV7-9 with TRBJ1-2; 12 nucleotides match TRBD1. This CDR3 spans 15 amino acids. Per germline, CDR1 SEHNR and CDR2 FQNEAQ (reference sequence). Germline trimming cut 3 bases from V and 7 bases from J; bases unmatched to any gene: 6. This CDR3 is CASSFWDRGLVGYTF. The CDR3 nucleotides are TGTGCCAGCAGCTTTTGGGACAGGGGGCTAGTTGGCTACACCTTC.

The gene calls are TRBV5-8 and TRBJ2-3; TRBD2 matches 10 bases. Per germline, CDR1 SGHTS and CDR2 YDEGEE. After removal of 4 bases from V and 3 bases from J, the junction contained 8 bases not matched to a gene. The CDR3 extends over 16 amino acids. The CDR3 here is CASSQGTSVRTDTQYF. The CDR3 nucleotides are TGTGCCAGCAGCCAGGGGACTAGCGTGAGGACAGATACGCAGTATTTT.

The J gene is TRBJ2-7, the V gene TRBV19; D gene unclear. The germline gives CDR1 LNHDA, CDR2 SQIVND (reference sequence). The CDR3 has 15 residues. Deletions cut 6 bases from V and 0 bases from J, with 15 bases between. The CDR3 here is CASSDPESSSYEQYF. The CDR3 bases are TGTGCCAGTAGCGATCCCGAGAGCAGCTCCTACGAGCAGTACTTC.

This clonotype showed up just a few times. This sequence joins TRBV3-1 and TRBJ1-4, with a tentative D call TRBD1 (6 bases). Trimming took off 4 bases at V and 4 bases at J, with 19 bases between the two ends. The germline gives CDR1 LGHDT, CDR2 YNNKEL (reference sequence). The CDR3 consists of 17 residues. This CDR3 is CASSPIGAGVLNEKLFF. CDR3 DNA sequence: TGTGCCAGCAGCCCTATAGGGGCAGGGGTCCTTAATGAAAAACTGTTTTTT. The full variable domain, in which reference TRBV3-1 and TRBJ1-4 provide the parts outside the CDR3, is DTAVSQTPKYLVTQMGNDKSIKCEQNLGHDTMYWYKQDSKKFLKIMFSYNNKELIINETVPNRFSPKSPDKAHLNLHINSLELGDSAVYFCASSPIGAGVLNEKLFFGSGTQLSVL.

V gene TRBV2 combines with J gene TRBJ2-7; TRBD1 might be the D (5 bases). V lost 4 bases to trimming and J lost 0 bases, with 10 bases between them. The CDR3 is 14 amino acids. The germline V gene encodes CDR1 SNHLY and CDR2 FYNNEI. The CDR3 loop is CASSGGTRSYEQYF. The CDR3 nucleotides read TGTGCCAGCAGTGGGGGCACCCGCTCCTACGAGCAGTACTTC.

In regard to this clonotype: It may be a read error: a sequence one base away is much more abundant. The chain employs TRBV7-9 and TRBJ1-1; weak D call: TRBD1 (6 bases). The V and J ends lost 5 bases and 1 base respectively, with 11 bases between them. Germline V gene sequence: CDR1 SEHNR, CDR2 FQNEAQ (reference sequence). The CDR3 loop spans 14 amino acids. Written as DNA, the CDR3 is TGTGCCAGCAGCCCCAGCAGGGGGAACACTGAAGCTTTCTTT. Its protein is CASSPSRGNTEAFF.